This paragraph covers one T cell receptor beta chain sequence. Its antigen is not identified. The ends lost 1 base at V and 0 bases at J; junction bases unmatched: 3. The germline CDR1 and CDR2 sequences are SGHTA and FQGTGA. This CDR3 comprises 16 residues. The data originate from a study of cytomegalovirus exposure and HLA in healthy donors. General observations from the study: Cytomegalovirus status was reportedly diagnosed by the classifier with high sensitivity and specificity. TCR beta chain V- and J-gene trimming was linked, in a later analysis, to a missense variant in DCLRE1C. Some segments of the V type, notably TRBV6-2 and TRBV6-3, were excluded as indistinguishable.

The donors gave bone marrow, and they were healthy. With 60 Vbeta and 13 Jbeta primers, the PCR was carried out. The method was immunoSEQ multiplex PCR; TCRdb's version includes in-frame clones alone and lacks a portion of them. This sample yields approximately 190,000 clones, of which about 81% are seen a single time; roughly 0.73% belongs to the top ten. Input material: PBMCs. The chain has TRBV7-3 and TRBJ2-1, with 7 bases matching TRBD2. This clonotype was sampled from a woman aged 18-30 years in good health and CMV-seronegative. The CDR3 DNA follows: TGTGCCAGCAGCTTAAGTCGCGGGAGCTCCTACAATGAGCAGTTCTTC. It is translated as CASSLSRGSSYNEQFF.